These 18 T cell receptor beta chains share one sample of origin, sequenced in a study of shared clonotypes between healthy human individuals. Here immunoSEQ multiplex PCR was the method, and the copy in TCRdb shows in-frame clones only, minus some. This table holds about 360,000 clones, around 79% found once. The sequencing input was memory CD4+ T cells sorted from blood. Subset indicated: CD45RA-negative fraction. The receptors derive from a man aged 25-40 years in good health.

V is TRBV7-3 and J is TRBJ2-1, with 10 bases identical to TRBD2. This CDR3 comprises 15 residues. V shed 4 bases and J 3 bases; nucleotides not matched to a gene: 3. CDR1 and CDR2 (germline): SGHTA, FQGTGA. The CDR3 loop reads CASSYLAGDYNEQFF. CDR3 DNA: TGTGCCAGCAGCTACCTAGCGGGAGACTACAATGAGCAGTTCTTC.

The chain joins TRBV27 to TRBJ2-1; TRBD2 matches at 8 bases. The J segment lost 6 bases and the V segment lost 6 bases, leaving 4 bases of the junction unmatched. The CDR3 consists of 13 residues. Per the germline V gene, CDR1 is MNHEY and CDR2 is SMNVEV (reference sequence). The CDR3 coding sequence is TGTGCCAGCAGGGAGAGCGGGAGCAATGAGCAGTTCTTC. Translated: CASRESGSNEQFF.

CDR3 in DNA: TGTGCCAGCAGCTTCGACAGGGTGAGCACTGAAGCTTTCTTT. Its translation is CASSFDRVSTEAFF. This sequence joins TRBV5-4 and TRBJ1-1, with TRBD1 matching 7 bases. This CDR3 contains 14 residues. Trimming cost V 2 bases and J 4 bases; bases outside gene matches: 5. Germline lookup yields CDR1 SGHNT and CDR2 YYREEE (reference sequence).

V and J are TRBV6-5 and TRBJ2-1; no clear D gene. Germline lookup yields CDR1 MNHEY and CDR2 SVGAGI. Trimming left V 6 bases short and J 2 bases short, with 11 bases between. CDR3 length: 14 residues. In nucleotides, the CDR3 is TGTGCCAGCAGGGCGGTAGGTGCCTACAATGAGCAGTTCTTC. This codes for CASRAVGAYNEQFF.

The gene calls are TRBV4-1 and TRBJ2-2; 7 positions match TRBD1. CDR3 size: 15 residues. Trimming at V came to 6 bases and at J to 5 bases, leaving 9 bases not matched to a gene. Germline CDR1 MGHRA, CDR2 YSYEKL. The CDR3 protein is CASREQGKYTGELFF. CDR3 DNA sequence: TGCGCCAGCAGAGAACAGGGGAAGTATACCGGGGAGCTGTTTTTT.

In this sample, this clone turned up once. This chain connects TRBV25-1 to TRBJ2-3; 10 bases align to TRBD1. V trimming: 3 bases; J trimming: 3 bases; junction bases outside the gene matches: 3. This CDR3 is 15 amino acids long. Germline lookup yields CDR1 MGHDK and CDR2 SYGVNS. The CDR3 loop is CASSDRDRGTDTQYF. CDR3 coding DNA: TGTGCCAGCAGTGACCGGGACAGGGGTACAGATACGCAGTATTTT.

The chain is built from TRBV7-8 and TRBJ2-5; 9 bases map to TRBD1. From germline, CDR1 is SGHVS and CDR2 FQNEAQ. V was clipped by 4 bases and J by 3 bases; unmatched bases: 12. The CDR3 loop spans 17 amino acids. The CDR3: CASSWALPGQGKETQYF. CDR3 nucleotides: TGTGCCAGCAGCTGGGCGTTACCGGGACAGGGTAAAGAGACCCAGTACTTC.

This clone has more than one count but fewer than ten. The V gene is TRBV5-1, the J gene TRBJ2-7; D remains ambiguous. Germline loops: CDR1 SGHRS, CDR2 YFSETQ. The length of the CDR3 is 14 residues. V lost 2 bases and J 4 bases, leaving 13 bases between the germline ends. In DNA, the CDR3 is TGCGCCAGCAGCTTTGCCATCGGGCCGTACGAGCAGTACTTC. Amino acids: CASSFAIGPYEQYF.

The chain recombines TRBV7-9 with TRBJ2-1; 9 nucleotides match TRBD1. The CDR3 runs 15 residues. Germline V lookup: CDR1 SEHNR, CDR2 FQNEAQ (reference sequence). V lost 0 bases and J lost 9; bases outside the gene matches: 6. The CDR3 region is CASSLAGQGDGEQFF. DNA for the CDR3: TGTGCCAGCAGCTTAGCGGGACAGGGTGATGGTGAGCAGTTCTTC.

V and J are TRBV30 and TRBJ2-7; D not certain. This CDR3 has 14 residues. CDR1 and CDR2 (germline): GTSNPN, SVGIG (reference sequence). V was shortened by 3 bases and J by 4 bases, with 16 bases between the two germline ends. The chain's CDR3 is CAWRVGSLLYEQYF. The CDR3 DNA sequence: TGTGCCTGGAGAGTGGGCTCCCTTCTATACGAGCAGTACTTC.

This chain joins TRBV25-1 and TRBJ1-5; a weak D match, TRBD1 (5 bases). This CDR3 is built from 15 residues. Trimming removed 5 bases from V and 3 bases from J, with 14 bases in between. Germline CDR1 reads MGHDK; CDR2 reads SYGVNS. The DNA of the CDR3 is TGTGCCAGCAGTCAGCAGGGCCAGGACAATCAGCCCCAGCATTTT. Residues: CASSQQGQDNQPQHF. Full variable domain (outside the CDR3, taken from reference TRBV25-1 and TRBJ1-5): EADIYQTPRYLVIGTGKKITLECSQTMGHDKMYWYQQDPGMELHLIHYSYGVNSTEKGDLSSESTVSRIRTEHFPLTLESARPSHTSQYLCASSQQGQDNQPQHFGDGTRLSIL.

Of note for this clone: The same CDR3 can be traced to other DNA sequences in this sample. The chain joins TRBV5-1 to TRBJ2-1, with TRBD2 matching over 11 bases. CDR3 length: 14 amino acids. CDR1 and CDR2 (germline): SGHRS, YFSETQ. V trimming: 7 bases; J trimming: 5 bases; junction bases outside the gene matches: 5. The CDR3 DNA follows: TGCGCCAGCCGACCGGGACTAGCGGACAATGAGCAGTTCTTC. It translates to CASRPGLADNEQFF.

The chain has TRBV7-6 and TRBJ2-7, with 8 positions matching TRBD2. CDR3 length: 16 residues. Germline trimming cut 0 bases from V and 5 bases from J; bases unmatched to any gene: 9. Germline values: CDR1 SGHVS, CDR2 FNYEAQ. For the CDR3, the DNA is TGTGCCAGCAGCTTAGCTGTAGGTAGCGGGAACAACGAGCAGTACTTC. This sequence encodes CASSLAVGSGNNEQYF.

This chain connects TRBV27 to TRBJ2-7; no definite D call. The CDR3 length is 13 residues. Germline-derived CDR1 and CDR2 are MNHEY and SMNVEV (reference sequence). The V end lost 7 bases, the J end lost 5 bases, and 15 bases lay between the germline ends. The CDR3 DNA reads as TGTGCCAGCAAGACGAGTTATTTCGACGAGCAGTACTTC. Translation: CASKTSYFDEQYF.

V and J are TRBV5-1 and TRBJ2-3; D might be TRBD2 (7 bases). V gave up 6 bases and J gave up 4 bases, with 21 bases separating them. Germline V gene data show CDR1 as SGHRS and CDR2 as YFSETQ. The CDR3 consists of 16 residues. The CDR3 bases are TGCGCCAGCACCATGGGGGGCGGGAGTGTCGCAGATACGCAGTATTTT. This encodes CASTMGGGSVADTQYF. Together with reference TRBV5-1 and TRBJ2-3, the CDR3 gives the full variable domain: KAGVTQTPRYLIKTRGQQVTLSCSPISGHRSVSWYQQTPGQGLQFLFEYFSETQRNKGNFPGRFSGRQFSNSRSEMNVSTLELGDSALYLCASTMGGGSVADTQYFGPGTRLTVL.

The chain joins TRBV5-1 to TRBJ2-5, with D uncertain. Germline values: CDR1 SGHRS, CDR2 YFSETQ. This CDR3 has 15 residues. The V end was cut by 4 bases, the J end by 7 bases, with 20 bases between. As DNA, the CDR3 is TGCGCCAGCAGCCCCAGCGCCAAGGTTCTGGGGACCCAGTACTTC. Protein: CASSPSAKVLGTQYF.

CDR3 in amino acids: CASSLSQIQETQYF. CDR3 DNA: TGTGCCAGCAGTTTATCCCAGATACAAGAGACCCAGTACTTC. The chain links TRBV28 to TRBJ2-5; D unresolved. This CDR3 spans 14 amino acids. Trimming removed 1 base from V and 2 bases from J, with 8 bases in between. CDR1 MDHEN and CDR2 SYDVKM come from the germline V gene.

The chain carries TRBV6-1 and TRBJ2-1; 7 positions agree with TRBD2. The CDR3 covers 13 residues. V lost 7 bases, J lost 9 bases, and 9 bases stayed unmatched. The germline gives CDR1 MNHNS, CDR2 SASEGT. The CDR3 DNA sequence: TGTGCCAGCAACCGGGACTACACGGGTGAGCAGTTCTTC. It specifies CASNRDYTGEQFF.